Below are 18 T cell receptor beta chains sequenced from a single sample in a study of graft-versus-host responses after intestinal transplantation. Sequenced by immunoSEQ multiplex PCR; TCRdb stores in-frame clones only, minus some. Of approximately 77,000 clones listed, about 90% were seen once; the top ten hold 0.69%. The sample consisted of PBMCs, taken 98 days after intestinal transplantation. These receptors were collected from a human patient who received an intestinal transplant, so some T cells may come from the graft donor.

This chain links TRBV5-6 with TRBJ1-1; 7 nucleotides align to TRBD1. Germline V gene data show CDR1 as SGHDT and CDR2 as YYEEEE. V was pared by 6 bases and J by 4 bases, with 12 bases of the junction left unmatched. This CDR3 is built from 15 residues. For the CDR3, the DNA is TGTGCCAGCATGTCGGGACAGAGGGGGAGCACTGAAGCTTTCTTT. Its translation: CASMSGQRGSTEAFF.

The rearrangement links TRBV10-3 to TRBJ2-5; D perhaps matches TRBD1 (6 bases). The CDR3 sequence is 13 residues long. Germline assignment: CDR1 ENHRY and CDR2 SYGVKD. V was trimmed by 10 bases and J by 2 bases, leaving 14 bases between them. This CDR3 reads CATSTGLQETQYF. The CDR3 region has the DNA TGTGCCACCTCAACAGGGTTACAAGAGACCCAGTACTTC.

The V gene is TRBV5-1, the J gene TRBJ2-3, with TRBD1 matching over 9 bases. This CDR3 region has 17 residues. CDR1 is SGHRS and CDR2 is YFSETQ in the germline V gene. Trimming removed 0 bases from V and 1 base from J; junction bases left unmatched: 6. The CDR3 DNA sequence: TGCGCCAGCAGCTTGGGGGGGACAGGGAGGCGCACAGATACGCAGTATTTT. Translation gives CASSLGGTGRRTDTQYF.

The rearrangement links TRBV7-3 to TRBJ2-1, with a weak D call TRBD2 (13 bases). Trimming left V 4 bases short and J 6 bases short, with 31 bases between. The CDR3 sequence is 20 residues long. Per germline, CDR1 SGHTA and CDR2 FQGTGA. Written as DNA, the CDR3 is TGTGCCAGCAGCTGGGACAGGGGGCTCCCGGGACTAGCGGGGTTCAATGAGCAGTTCTTC. This sequence encodes CASSWDRGLPGLAGFNEQFF.

The chain recombines TRBV23-1 with TRBJ2-7; TRBD2 is a possible D gene (5 bases). TRBV23-1 is filed as an ORF, its function uncertain. V was pared by 2 bases and J by 4 bases, with 6 bases between. CDR3 size: 12 residues. In nucleotides, the CDR3 is TGCGCCAGCAGTCAACGAGGGTACGAGCAGTACTTC. Protein product: CASSQRGYEQYF.

This chain connects TRBV7-8 to TRBJ1-2; 7 bases line up with TRBD1. This CDR3 contains 14 residues. Germline CDR1 and CDR2: SGHVS and FQNEAQ. The V gene end was trimmed by 3 bases and the J gene end by 2 bases; junction bases not matched to a gene: 3. CDR3 in amino acids: CASSFPQGNYGYTF. The CDR3 DNA reads TGTGCCAGCAGCTTTCCACAGGGGAACTATGGCTACACCTTC.

This clone is a singleton in its sample. V is TRBV23-1 and J is TRBJ2-1; 7 bases agree with TRBD1. TRBV23-1 is filed as an ORF, its function uncertain. Unmatched junction bases numbered 9, after V lost 4 bases and J lost 6 bases. The CDR3 extends over 15 amino acids. The CDR3 DNA follows: TGCGCCAGCAGTCCACAGGGGCTTGGGTCCAATGAGCAGTTCTTC. Its translation is CASSPQGLGSNEQFF.

CDR3 sequence: CASSVDPVSSGANVLTF. The DNA of the CDR3 is TGTGCCAGCAGCGTAGACCCCGTTTCCTCTGGGGCCAACGTCCTGACTTTC. This sequence joins TRBV9 and TRBJ2-6; D is unresolved. There are 17 residues in the CDR3. V dropped 0 bases and J dropped 0 bases, with 10 bases sitting between them. Looked up from germline, CDR1 is SGDLS and CDR2 is YYNGEE.

The rearrangement links TRBV7-3 to TRBJ2-3; D is ambiguous. CDR1 is SGHTA and CDR2 is FQGTGA in the germline V gene. V was cut by 8 bases and J by 0 bases, with 3 bases left in between. The CDR3 has 11 residues. The CDR3 sequence is CASGSTDTQYF. The CDR3 region has the DNA TGTGCCAGCGGTAGCACAGATACGCAGTATTTT.

The chain uses TRBV6-5 and TRBJ2-7; 8 bases fit TRBD2. The J segment lost 3 bases and the V segment lost 4 bases, leaving 5 bases of the junction unmatched. This CDR3 comprises 14 residues. CDR1 and CDR2 from the germline V gene are MNHEY and SVGAGI. CDR3 nucleotides: TGTGCCAGCAGTTTAGCTCGGGAGGGCTACGAGCAGTACTTC. Translating gives CASSLAREGYEQYF.

V is TRBV4-1 and J is TRBJ1-5, with D unresolved. Germline V lookup: CDR1 MGHRA, CDR2 YSYEKL. The CDR3 covers 15 residues. Trimming left V 4 bases short and J 0 bases short, with 10 bases between. CDR3 sequence: CASSLRTYSNQPQHF. CDR3 nucleotide sequence: TGCGCCAGCAGCCTCAGAACTTATAGCAATCAGCCCCAGCATTTT.

The chain is built from TRBV6-5 and TRBJ2-3; TRBD2 is a possible D gene (5 bases). The CDR3 spans 15 residues. V lost 0 bases, J lost 2 bases, and 9 bases lay in between. Looked up from germline, CDR1 is MNHEY and CDR2 is SVGAGI. CDR3 DNA: TGTGCCAGCAGTTACTCACTAGGAGCCACAGATACGCAGTATTTT. It translates to CASSYSLGATDTQYF.

This chain uses TRBV7-2 with TRBJ1-2, with TRBD1 identical over 8 bases. V gave up 4 bases and J gave up 1 base; unmatched junction bases: 2. CDR1 and CDR2 from the germline V gene are SGHTA and FQGNSA. The CDR3 covers 14 residues. CDR3 residues: CASSSTGDNYGYTF. The DNA for the CDR3 is TGTGCCAGCAGCTCGACAGGGGATAACTATGGCTACACCTTC.

This rearrangement joins TRBV7-9 to TRBJ2-2, with D possibly called TRBD1 or TRBD2 (6 bases each). Germline V gene sequence: CDR1 SEHNR, CDR2 FQNEAQ (reference sequence). This CDR3 contains 17 residues. Trimming took off 2 bases at V and 2 bases at J, with 15 bases between the two ends. CDR3 protein: CASSLSGQGSNTGELFF. The CDR3 DNA is TGTGCCAGCAGCTTAAGCGGGCAGGGGTCTAACACCGGGGAGCTGTTTTTT.

The chain joins TRBV6-1 to TRBJ2-7; no clear D gene. This CDR3 has 11 residues. Trimming left V 6 bases short and J 6 bases short, with 9 bases between. Looked up from germline, CDR1 is MNHNS and CDR2 is SASEGT. The CDR3 DNA sequence: TGTGCCAGCAGCTCGACTCCCGAGCAGTACTTC. As protein: CASSSTPEQYF.

The chain joins TRBV30 to TRBJ2-3; 8 bases fit TRBD2. Trimming cost V 1 base and J 2 bases; bases outside gene matches: 5. Germline lookup yields CDR1 GTSNPN and CDR2 SVGIG (reference sequence). There are 15 residues in the CDR3. CDR3 sequence: CAWSAPSGFTDTQYF. CDR3 coding DNA: TGTGCCTGGAGTGCTCCTAGCGGGTTCACAGATACGCAGTATTTT.

V gene TRBV6-1 combines with J gene TRBJ2-1; D is possibly TRBD1 (6 bases). Trimming cost V 5 bases and J 6 bases, with 11 bases left between them. This CDR3 region has 13 residues. In germline, CDR1 is MNHNS, CDR2 SASEGT. CDR3 coding DNA: TGTGCCAGCAGTTGGGACAAACTCAATGAGCAGTTCTTC. Translated: CASSWDKLNEQFF.

The chain employs TRBV7-2 and TRBJ2-3; TRBD2 matches 12 bases. Germline CDR1 is SGHTA and CDR2 is FQGNSA. V dropped 4 bases and J dropped 5; count of bases not matched to a gene: 10. The CDR3 contains 17 residues. CDR3 sequence reads: CASSSWPSGGGGDTQYF. The CDR3 coding sequence is TGTGCCAGCAGCTCGTGGCCTAGCGGGGGGGGCGGAGATACGCAGTATTTT.